Shown below are 28 T cell receptor beta chains from a single sample sequenced in a study of blood T cell repertoires in COVID-19. TCRdb's copy holds only in-frame clones and misses some; the assay was immunoSEQ multiplex PCR. The sample records some 14,000 clones, 82% being singletons. The sequenced material came from peripheral blood. The source is a man of 80 years or more with active or convalescent COVID-19.

This chain connects TRBV5-1 to TRBJ2-7; D is ambiguous. The CDR3 covers 15 residues. V was cut by 0 bases and J by 0 bases, with 10 bases left in between. CDR1 and CDR2 from the germline V gene are SGHRS and YFSETQ. CDR3 sequence reads: CASSLGGFGSYEQYF. CDR3 nucleotides: TGCGCCAGCAGCTTGGGAGGTTTCGGCTCCTACGAGCAGTACTTC.

The chain recombines TRBV10-3 with TRBJ1-1; a possible D gene is TRBD1 (5 bases). The CDR3 has 15 amino acids. CDR1 ENHRY and CDR2 SYGVKD come from the germline V gene. Trimming stripped 2 bases from V and 1 base from J, with 11 bases between. Written as DNA, the CDR3 is TGTGCCATCAGTGAGCCCCGGGGGAAGAACACTGAAGCTTTCTTT. Its protein is CAISEPRGKNTEAFF.

The genes are TRBV6-4 and TRBJ2-2, with D possibly matching TRBD1 (5 bases). Germline CDR1 MRHNA, CDR2 SNTAGT. With 2 bases removed from V and 4 bases from J, the gap between germline ends came to 5 bases. There are 13 residues in the CDR3. The chain's CDR3 is CASSDRGTGELFF. In DNA, the CDR3 is TGTGCCAGCAGTGACAGGGGCACCGGGGAGCTGTTTTTT.

The V and J genes are TRBV3-1 (or the pseudogene TRBV3-2) and TRBJ2-3, with TRBD2 matching over 11 bases. This CDR3 contains 16 residues. The germline CDR1 and CDR2 sequences are LGHDT and YNNKEL (reference sequence). Germline trimming cut 0 bases from V and 5 bases from J; bases unmatched to any gene: 4. The CDR3 DNA reads as TGTGCCAGCAGCCAAGACCCTAGCGGGGGGAGAGATACGCAGTATTTT. It translates to CASSQDPSGGRDTQYF.

CDR3 in DNA: TGCGCCAGCAGCCAAGGGGTATCAGGACAGGCCGGCACCGGGGAGCTGTTTTTT. It yields the protein CASSQGVSGQAGTGELFF. The gene calls are TRBV4-1 and TRBJ2-2, with 7 bases lining up with TRBD1. Germline values: CDR1 MGHRA, CDR2 YSYEKL. J lost 4 bases, V lost 1 base, and 12 bases had no gene match. The CDR3 runs to 18 residues.

This rearrangement joins TRBV6-1 to TRBJ2-3; 13 bases fit TRBD2. With V trimmed by 3 bases and J by 4 bases, 1 base remained unmatched. The CDR3 has 15 residues. CDR1 MNHNS and CDR2 SASEGT come from the germline V gene. This CDR3 is CASSDTSGGADTQYF. The CDR3 DNA reads as TGTGCCAGCAGTGATACTAGCGGGGGGGCAGATACGCAGTATTTT.

The gene calls are TRBV29-1 and TRBJ2-1; 7 bases fit TRBD2. The ends lost 3 bases at V and 9 bases at J; junction bases unmatched: 5. Germline V gene data show CDR1 as SQVTM and CDR2 as ANQGSEA. CDR3 length equals 12 residues. CDR3 in amino acids: CSVDGTTTEQFF. In nucleotides, the CDR3 is TGCAGCGTTGATGGGACTACGACTGAGCAGTTCTTC.

V is TRBV7-2 and J is TRBJ1-2; 9 bases fit TRBD1. Germline V gene data show CDR1 as SGHTA and CDR2 as FQGNSA. The V and J ends lost 1 base and 5 bases, in that order; junction bases with no gene match: 2. The CDR3 has 14 residues. CDR3 amino acids: CASSLDRGPYGYTF. The CDR3 nucleotides are TGTGCCAGCAGCTTAGACAGGGGGCCTTATGGCTACACCTTC.

CDR3 nucleotide sequence: TGTGCCAGCAGCTTCGGACTAGCGGGGGGGCCGCGGGAGACCCAGTACTTC. This codes for CASSFGLAGGPRETQYF. The chain has TRBV2 and TRBJ2-5, with TRBD2 matching 15 bases. The ends lost 6 bases at V and 5 bases at J; junction bases unmatched: 10. The CDR3 is made up of 17 amino acids. Per the germline V gene, CDR1 is SNHLY and CDR2 is FYNNEI.

The rearrangement joins TRBV5-4 to TRBJ2-5; unclear D gene. The germline V and J ends were trimmed by 1 base and 1 base, with 11 bases remaining between them. The germline CDR1 and CDR2 sequences are SGHNT and YYREEE (reference sequence). The CDR3 extends over 15 amino acids. CDR3 sequence (DNA): TGTGCCAGCAGCTTGAACTCAGGTACCCAAGAGACCCAGTACTTC. Translated: CASSLNSGTQETQYF. Supplemented by reference TRBV5-4 and TRBJ2-5, the full variable domain reads ETGVTQSPTHLIKTRGQQVTLRCSSQSGHNTVSWYQQALGQGPQFIFQYYREEENGRGNFPPRFSGLQFPNYSSELNVNALELDDSALYLCASSLNSGTQETQYFGPGTRLLVL.

V usage is TRBV2 and J usage is TRBJ1-1, with 8 bases that match TRBD1. The CDR3 has 12 amino acids. The germline CDR1 and CDR2 sequences are SNHLY and FYNNEI. With 5 bases clipped from V and 10 bases from J, the junction kept 6 bases outside the gene matches. This chain's CDR3 is CASSRGQGGAFF. CDR3 bases: TGTGCCAGCAGTCGAGGACAGGGAGGAGCTTTCTTT.

This clone was recorded only once. The chain uses TRBV25-1 and TRBJ2-3; no reliable D call. The CDR3 consists of 15 residues. The germline V and J ends were trimmed by 3 bases and 0 bases, with 10 bases remaining between them. Germline V gene data show CDR1 as MGHDK and CDR2 as SYGVNS. The CDR3 loop reads CASSDPGTSTDTQYF. CDR3 nucleotide sequence: TGTGCCAGCAGTGACCCAGGAACTAGCACAGATACGCAGTATTTT.

This clone was counted only a few times. The chain's CDR3 is CASSPYISGGLYNEQFF. The CDR3 coding sequence is TGTGCCAGCAGCCCTTATATTAGCGGGGGCCTCTACAATGAGCAGTTCTTC. The rearrangement joins TRBV4-2 to TRBJ2-1; 9 bases align to TRBD2. Germline assignment: CDR1 LGHNA and CDR2 YNFKEQ. J was trimmed by 3 bases and V by 4 bases; bases with no gene match: 10. The CDR3 is 17 amino acids.

This chain connects TRBV4-3 to TRBJ2-7, with 7 bases fitting TRBD1. CDR3 length: 15 residues. Germline V gene sequence: CDR1 LGHNA, CDR2 YSLEER. Losses at the gene ends were 2 bases for V and 0 bases for J; bases not matched to a gene: 4. CDR3 protein: CASSQRQGVSYEQYF. The CDR3 coding sequence is TGCGCCAGCAGCCAAAGACAGGGAGTCTCCTACGAGCAGTACTTC.

This clone was recorded only once. V is TRBV6-5 and J is TRBJ2-5; D is uncertain. This CDR3 region has 13 residues. The V and J ends lost 7 bases and 0 bases respectively, with 9 bases between them. The V gene's germline CDR1 is MNHEY and CDR2 SVGAGI. The CDR3 is CASMGTNQETQYF. The CDR3 DNA is TGTGCCAGCATGGGTACTAACCAAGAGACCCAGTACTTC.

V usage is TRBV15 and J usage is TRBJ2-2; possible D gene TRBD2, 6 bases. From germline, CDR1 is LNHNV and CDR2 YYDKDF (reference sequence). V lost 8 bases and J lost 7, with 17 bases in between. The CDR3 runs 14 residues. DNA of the CDR3: TGTGCCACCCGGGGGTCGGCCGGGGGCGGGGAGCTGTTTTTT. This encodes CATRGSAGGGELFF.

The chain has TRBV7-2 and TRBJ1-5; TRBD1 matches 8 bases. This CDR3 comprises 15 residues. The germline CDR1 and CDR2 sequences are SGHTA and FQGNSA. With V trimmed by 5 bases and J by 3 bases, 6 bases remained unmatched. The CDR3: CASSSRGQNNQPQHF. The CDR3 DNA is TGTGCCAGCAGCAGCAGGGGGCAGAACAATCAGCCCCAGCATTTT. Using reference TRBV7-2 and TRBJ1-5 for the parts outside the CDR3, the full variable domain is GAGVSQSPSNKVTEKGKDVELRCDPISGHTALYWYRQSLGQGLEFLIYFQGNSAPDKSGLPSDRFSAERTGGSVSTLTIQRTQQEDSAVYLCASSSRGQNNQPQHFGDGTRLSIL.

The CDR3 sequence: CASSTLGQGAEAFF. The CDR3, as DNA: TGCGCCAGCAGCACCTTGGGACAGGGGGCTGAAGCTTTCTTT. V gene TRBV5-1 combines with J gene TRBJ1-1; 11 bases line up with TRBD1. CDR1 and CDR2 (germline): SGHRS, YFSETQ. CDR3 length: 14 amino acids. Trimming removed 4 bases from V and 6 bases from J; junction bases left unmatched: 5.

The CDR3 sequence: CASSEGVTVISYEQYF. The CDR3 coding sequence is TGTGCCAGCAGTGAAGGGGTGACAGTGATCTCCTACGAGCAGTACTTC. This chain uses TRBV6-1 with TRBJ2-7; D perhaps matches TRBD1 (5 bases). Germline V gene lookup returns CDR1 MNHNS and CDR2 SASEGT. Trimming pared 1 base from V and 0 bases from J, leaving 13 bases between. CDR3 length equals 16 residues.

CDR3 bases: TGCGCCAGCAGCCCACAGGGGATCAACACTGAAGCTTTCTTT. This encodes CASSPQGINTEAFF. This sequence joins TRBV5-1 and TRBJ1-1; TRBD1 matches at 7 bases. The germline V gene has CDR1 SGHRS and CDR2 YFSETQ. This CDR3 comprises 14 residues. V lost 4 bases and J lost 2; bases outside the gene matches: 5.

This clone turned up a few times. The rearrangement joins TRBV12-5 to TRBJ2-5; maybe TRBD2 (6 bases). Between the trimmed V and J ends, which lost 4 bases and 0 bases, there was a span of 12 bases. The germline gives CDR1 LGHNT, CDR2 FRNRAP. The CDR3 consists of 15 residues. In DNA form, the CDR3 reads TGTGCTAGTGGTTCCCCCCCTAGCGACCAAGAGACCCAGTACTTC. Translating it yields CASGSPPSDQETQYF.

The J gene is TRBJ2-1, the V gene TRBV3-1 (or the pseudogene TRBV3-2); weak D call: TRBD1 (5 bases). Trimming took off 4 bases at V and 9 bases at J, with 13 bases between the two ends. The CDR3 is 13 residues long. Germline V gene sequence: CDR1 LGHDT, CDR2 YNNKEL (reference sequence). The CDR3 bases are TGTGCCAGCAGCCCTCCGCTCCAGGGTGAGCAGTTCTTC. This sequence encodes CASSPPLQGEQFF.

The V gene is TRBV11-2, the J gene TRBJ2-7; TRBD1 might be the D (8 bases). The germline CDR1 and CDR2 sequences are SGHAT and FQNNGV. The CDR3 has 13 residues. V shed 3 bases and J shed 5 bases, with 11 bases lying between them. CDR3 residues: CASSFTGGDEQYF. In DNA, the CDR3 is TGTGCCAGCAGCTTTACAGGGGGGGACGAGCAGTACTTC. Using reference TRBV11-2 and TRBJ2-7 for the parts outside the CDR3, the full variable domain is EAGVAQSPRYKIIEKRQSVAFWCNPISGHATLYWYQQILGQGPKLLIQFQNNGVVDDSQLPKDRFSAERLKGVDSTLKIQPAKLEDSAVYLCASSFTGGDEQYFGPGTRLTVT.

V is TRBV3-1 (or the pseudogene TRBV3-2) and J is TRBJ2-3, with a possible D match to TRBD1 (6 bases). Germline-derived CDR1 and CDR2 are LGHDT and YNNKEL (reference sequence). The CDR3 runs to 13 residues. Trimming removed 8 bases at V and 1 base at J, with 10 bases between. CDR3 sequence: CASGTRGTDTQYF. CDR3 sequence (DNA): TGTGCCAGCGGGACAAGGGGCACAGATACGCAGTATTTT.

J is TRBJ1-1 and V is TRBV30; weak D call: TRBD1 (5 bases). Deletions cut 0 bases from V and 1 base from J, with 6 bases between. The CDR3 is 13 residues long. Looked up from germline, CDR1 is GTSNPN and CDR2 is SVGIG (reference sequence). The CDR3 DNA is TGTGCCTGGAGTGTAGGGGCGAACACTGAAGCTTTCTTT. Translation gives CAWSVGANTEAFF. Full variable domain (missing parts from reference TRBV30 and TRBJ1-1): SQTIHQWPATLVQPVGSPLSLECTVEGTSNPNLYWYRQAAGRGLQLLFYSVGIGQISSEVPQNLSASRPQDRQFILSSKKLLLSDSGFYLCAWSVGANTEAFFGQGTRLTVV.

This chain uses TRBV28 with TRBJ1-6; 8 nucleotides agree with TRBD1. This CDR3 is 18 amino acids long. The germline V gene has CDR1 MDHEN and CDR2 SYDVKM. V shed 6 bases, J shed 5 bases, and the junction held 15 bases outside the gene matches. CDR3 nucleotides: TGTGCCAGCAGCCATGGACAGGGTCCGCGACCCAATAATTCACCCCTCCACTTT. It encodes CASSHGQGPRPNNSPLHF.

This chain uses TRBV29-1 with TRBJ1-1; no clear D. With 6 bases removed from V and 4 bases from J, the gap between germline ends came to 18 bases. Germline V gene data show CDR1 as SQVTM and CDR2 as ANQGSEA. The CDR3 extends over 14 amino acids. In nucleotides, the CDR3 is TGCAGCGTCTCGAAGAATACGCGGGGCACTGAAGCTTTCTTT. Protein: CSVSKNTRGTEAFF.

This clone came up once. The CDR3 nucleotides are TGTGCCAGCAGCCAAGACAGCTCCTATAATTCACCCCTCCACTTT. Amino acid sequence: CASSQDSSYNSPLHF. The chain recombines TRBV3-1 (or the pseudogene TRBV3-2) with TRBJ1-6; D is unresolved. The CDR3 is 15 residues long. The V end was cut by 0 bases, the J end by 0 bases, with 3 bases between. Germline V CDR1 and CDR2: LGHDT, YNNKEL (reference sequence).